The 23 T cell receptor beta chains below come from one sample, sequenced in a study of monozygotic twins with cystic fibrosis. TCRdb keeps only in-frame clones here, not all; method: immunoSEQ multiplex PCR. The repertoire holds 30,000 to 35,000 clones, about 92% seen once, with about 0.89% in the top ten. The specimen was blood. The receptors were gathered from a girl aged 2 to 9 with cystic fibrosis.

This clone occurred once. The chain recombines TRBV7-9 with TRBJ2-3; perhaps TRBD2 as D (6 bases). Germline V CDR1 and CDR2: SEHNR, FQNEAQ (reference sequence). Trimming removed 5 bases from V and 1 base from J, with 13 bases in between. This CDR3 is 15 amino acids long. The CDR3 nucleotides read TGTGCCAGCAGCCTGACTAGTATGGGCACAGATACGCAGTATTTT. Encoded protein: CASSLTSMGTDTQYF.

The genes are TRBV18 and TRBJ2-7; no clear D gene. The CDR3 loop spans 14 amino acids. Germline V lookup: CDR1 KGHSH, CDR2 LQKENI. The V and J ends lost 2 bases and 1 base respectively, with 9 bases between them. In DNA, the CDR3 is TGTGCCAGCTCACCAAACACCAGTTCCTACGAGCAGTACTTC. Encoded protein: CASSPNTSSYEQYF.

The chain joins TRBV4-3 to TRBJ2-3; maybe TRBD2 (7 bases). The germline V and J ends were trimmed by 0 bases and 4 bases, with 11 bases remaining between them. CDR1 is LGHNA, CDR2 YSLEER, per germline. CDR3 length equals 15 residues. Here the CDR3 reads CASSQDRGGPDTQYF. In nucleotides, the CDR3 is TGCGCCAGCAGCCAAGATAGGGGGGGGCCAGATACGCAGTATTTT.

The V gene is TRBV6-1, the J gene TRBJ1-1; perhaps TRBD1 as D (6 bases). Trimming shortened V by 6 bases and J by 3 bases, and 14 bases separated the two germline ends. Germline V gives CDR1 MNHNS, CDR2 SASEGT. The CDR3 covers 14 residues. The CDR3 loop reads CASRTTGRDTEAFF. The CDR3 DNA reads TGTGCCAGCAGAACCACAGGGAGGGACACTGAAGCTTTCTTT.

This clone showed up just a few times. The chain uses TRBV5-1 and TRBJ1-1; 10 bases fit TRBD1. Germline V gene sequence: CDR1 SGHRS, CDR2 YFSETQ. Trimming at V came to 5 bases and at J to 0 bases, leaving 7 bases not matched to a gene. The length of the CDR3 is 16 residues. Here the CDR3 DNA reads TGCGCCAGCAGGTTCACGGGGACAGGGGTGAACACTGAAGCTTTCTTT. Amino acids: CASRFTGTGVNTEAFF.

The CDR3 loop reads CASSQDWGTGELFF. For the CDR3, the DNA is TGCGCCAGCAGCCAAGATTGGGGCACCGGGGAGCTGTTTTTT. J is TRBJ2-2 and V is TRBV4-1; D gene ambiguous. V dropped 0 bases and J dropped 4 bases, with 6 bases sitting between them. The CDR3 has 14 residues. Germline V gene lookup returns CDR1 MGHRA and CDR2 YSYEKL.

V is TRBV9 and J is TRBJ1-1; TRBD1 matches 7 bases. Trimming at V came to 5 bases and at J to 0 bases, leaving 4 bases not matched to a gene. The CDR3 length is 14 residues. Germline V gene lookup returns CDR1 SGDLS and CDR2 YYNGEE. The CDR3 DNA reads as TGTGCCAGCAGGCCGGGACAGTTGAACACTGAAGCTTTCTTT. Protein: CASRPGQLNTEAFF.

This clone was detected once. The chain combines TRBV4-1 with TRBJ1-1; no clear D. This CDR3 has 13 amino acids. The germline V gene encodes CDR1 MGHRA and CDR2 YSYEKL. V lost 3 bases and J lost 4, with 9 bases in between. DNA for the CDR3: TGCGCCAGCAGCCAGGCAGACCGCACTGAAGCTTTCTTT. This translates into CASSQADRTEAFF.

The rearrangement joins TRBV6-6 to TRBJ1-5, with D possibly being TRBD1 (6 bases). The germline V gene encodes CDR1 MNHNY and CDR2 SVGAGI (reference sequence). The V end was cut by 0 bases, the J end by 4 bases, with 13 bases between. CDR3 length equals 16 residues. CDR3 bases: TGTGCCAGCAGTTACTCCGGGGGGGGCAAAAATCAGCCCCAGCATTTT. It encodes CASSYSGGGKNQPQHF.

V and J are TRBV2 and TRBJ1-1; D may be TRBD1 (5 bases). Germline V gene data show CDR1 as SNHLY and CDR2 as FYNNEI. The CDR3 spans 15 residues. With 6 bases removed from V and 0 bases from J, the gap between germline ends came to 14 bases. This CDR3 reads CASRPRGGLNTEAFF. CDR3 in DNA: TGTGCCAGCAGACCACGGGGGGGGTTGAACACTGAAGCTTTCTTT. The complete variable domain, with remaining parts taken from reference TRBV2 and TRBJ1-1, reads EPEVTQTPSHQVTQMGQEVILRCVPISNHLYFYWYRQILGQKVEFLVSFYNNEISEKSEIFDDQFSVERPDGSNFTLKIRSTKLEDSAMYFCASRPRGGLNTEAFFGQGTRLTVV.

This chain links TRBV18 with TRBJ1-1; D remains unclear. Germline loops: CDR1 KGHSH, CDR2 LQKENI. The length of the CDR3 is 17 residues. The V end was cut by 3 bases, the J end by 3 bases, with 20 bases between. CDR3 bases: TGTGCCAGCTCACCTACGGAAGAGGGAGGGATGCACACTGAAGCTTTCTTT. Its translation is CASSPTEEGGMHTEAFF.

The rearrangement joins TRBV6-6 to TRBJ1-5, with D unresolved. CDR3 length: 12 amino acids. V lost 7 bases and J 5 bases, leaving 9 bases between the germline ends. In germline, CDR1 is MNHNY, CDR2 SVGAGI (reference sequence). This chain's CDR3 is CASNFGDQPQHF. The CDR3 DNA reads as TGTGCCAGCAATTTTGGGGATCAGCCCCAGCATTTT.

The chain uses TRBV9 and TRBJ1-6; a possible D gene is TRBD1 (6 bases). This CDR3 contains 15 residues. Trimming shortened V by 0 bases and J by 9 bases, and 13 bases separated the two germline ends. CDR1 is SGDLS and CDR2 is YYNGEE in the germline V gene. The CDR3 nucleotides read TGTGCCAGCAGCGTAGACCAGGGGAGGACTTCACCCCTCCACTTT. Its translation: CASSVDQGRTSPLHF.

The chain carries TRBV6-5 and TRBJ1-3; D is unclear. Deletions cut 0 bases from V and 1 base from J, with 4 bases between. The CDR3 contains 14 residues. Germline-derived CDR1 and CDR2 are MNHEY and SVGAGI. The chain's CDR3 is CASSYSSSGNTIYF. Here the CDR3 DNA reads TGTGCCAGCAGTTACTCAAGTTCTGGAAACACCATATATTTT.

The chain employs TRBV7-9 and TRBJ2-1, with TRBD2 matching over 11 bases. V trimming: 2 bases; J trimming: 4 bases; junction bases outside the gene matches: 7. Germline loops: CDR1 SEHNR, CDR2 FQNEAQ (reference sequence). The CDR3 is 17 amino acids. CDR3 region: CASSLLAGGPIYNEQFF. CDR3 bases: TGTGCCAGCAGCTTATTAGCGGGAGGGCCCATTTACAATGAGCAGTTCTTC.

The CDR3 DNA is TGCGCCAGCAGCCGAGTCCCCTTCGGGTTGGGGGAAAAACTGTTTTTT. Translation: CASSRVPFGLGEKLFF. The chain uses TRBV4-1 and TRBJ1-4; D is uncertain. The CDR3 is 16 amino acids. The V end lost 4 bases, the J end lost 8 bases, and 20 bases lay between the germline ends. CDR1 is MGHRA, CDR2 YSYEKL, per germline.

This rearrangement joins TRBV7-8 to TRBJ2-2; TRBD2 agrees at 10 bases. CDR3 size: 16 residues. Trimming removed 6 bases from V and 4 bases from J; junction bases left unmatched: 8. Germline V gives CDR1 SGHVS, CDR2 FQNEAQ. CDR3 region: CASRWVAGGGTGELFF. CDR3 nucleotide sequence: TGTGCCAGCAGATGGGTAGCGGGAGGCGGCACCGGGGAGCTGTTTTTT.

V and J are TRBV10-3 and TRBJ1-2; D is perhaps TRBD1 (6 bases). There are 16 residues in the CDR3. The V end lost 4 bases, the J end lost 3 bases, and 18 bases lay between the germline ends. Germline CDR1 is ENHRY and CDR2 is SYGVKD. The DNA of the CDR3 is TGTGCCATCAGTGGACACTCATTCGGGACATACTATGGCTACACCTTC. Its translation: CAISGHSFGTYYGYTF.

The chain couples TRBV19 to TRBJ2-1; the D gene is possibly TRBD2 (5 bases). CDR1 is LNHDA and CDR2 is SQIVND in the germline V gene (reference sequence). The CDR3 is 15 residues long. Between the trimmed V and J ends, which lost 4 bases and 8 bases, there was a span of 18 bases. The CDR3 reads CASSTILGPTYEQFF. As DNA, the CDR3 is TGTGCCAGTAGTACCATACTAGGGCCAACCTATGAGCAGTTCTTC.

The V and J genes are TRBV4-2 and TRBJ1-1, with D uncertain. The V end was cut by 1 base, the J end by 3 bases, with 6 bases between. Germline CDR1 is LGHNA and CDR2 is YNFKEQ. The CDR3 totals 13 residues. The DNA of the CDR3 is TGTGCCAGCAGCCAAGCCTCGTACACTGAAGCTTTCTTT. Encoded protein: CASSQASYTEAFF.

The chain uses TRBV18 and TRBJ2-1; no clear D gene. The V and J ends lost 0 bases and 8 bases respectively, with 14 bases between them. The CDR3 contains 15 residues. CDR1 KGHSH and CDR2 LQKENI come from the germline V gene. CDR3 region: CASSPPSSPRDEQFF. The CDR3 DNA is TGTGCCAGCTCACCACCGAGCTCCCCTCGGGATGAGCAGTTCTTC.

The chain couples TRBV7-9 to TRBJ2-7; no clear D. CDR1 and CDR2 from the germline V gene are SEHNR and FQNEAQ (reference sequence). This CDR3 comprises 13 residues. Trimming cost V 5 bases and J 0 bases, with 8 bases left between them. DNA of the CDR3: TGTGCCAGCAGCCTGGAGTCCTCCTACGAGCAGTACTTC. This codes for CASSLESSYEQYF.

The V and J genes are TRBV18 and TRBJ2-7; 7 bases align to TRBD1. This CDR3 comprises 16 residues. Germline CDR1 KGHSH, CDR2 LQKENI. V was clipped by 6 bases and J by 4 bases; unmatched bases: 15. The CDR3 is CASSRGLEGARYEQYF. As DNA, the CDR3 is TGTGCCAGCTCCCGAGGGTTAGAGGGGGCGAGGTACGAGCAGTACTTC.